This TCR beta chain is from a study of blood T cells in healthy people across ages (dated by TCRdb to the mid-2010s). Turning to the overall study: In model experiments, roughly one uniquely barcoded TCR beta cDNA molecule per two T cells was captured by template switching. To track age-related changes in TCR beta repertoire diversity, the study relied on deep sequencing normalized with unique cDNA molecular identifiers. The donors were split into four age groups: young (average around 17 years), middle-aged (about 40), aged (more than 60) and long-lived (over 75). To avoid experimental bias, donors of different ages were randomly spread across the sequencing lanes. The study analyzed two additional independent replicas of 1 million unique cDNA reads from the same blood draw for two donors, one aged 18 to 30 and one aged 80 or older.

Spanning cysteine to phenylalanine, the CDR3 consists of 14 amino acids. The only DNA kept is the CDR3, 42 bases in frame from the first base. V lost 4 bases and J lost 5 bases, and the count of bases not matched to a germline gene is 8. In the germline V gene (reference sequence), CDR1 corresponds to DFQATT and CDR2 to SNEGSKA. The 40 or so donors, aged roughly 6 to 95 years, were systemically healthy Caucasian individuals from Russia. Each donor gave approximately 9.4 milliliters of peripheral blood, drawn into EDTA-treated Vacutainer tubes. Ficoll-Paque density-gradient centrifugation was used to isolate PBMCs, with at least 6.5 million per sample. Trizol reagent was used to extract total RNA from the PBMCs, yielding at least 6 micrograms per sample. For every donor, flow cytometry on a PBMC aliquot measured the percentage of naive CD45RAhigh/CD27high T cells. The paper as a whole reports these results and caveats: The CMV infection status of donors was not known, potentially confounding age-related changes in expanded clonotypes. A strong correlation was found between observed TCR beta diversity and the percentage of naive T cells measured by flow cytometry. Because profiling used bulk unsorted PBMCs, naive and antigen-experienced compartments could not be compared conclusively. As age increased, observed TCR beta diversity per million T cells dropped in a roughly linear way, and a significant reduction was already evident by age approximately 40. Compared with the aged group, the long-lived group had more naive CD4+ T cells, fewer expanded clones and increased TCR diversity, a pattern suggesting age selection. Estimates of total diversity from one million sequenced T cells were regarded as lower bounds and underestimates.

The library came from 5' RACE. Sequencer: Illumina HiSeq 2500. The second PCR ran for roughly 7 to 11 cycles and used a J-beta primer mix along with a sample-barcoded 5' primer. Each TCR beta cDNA molecule received a unique molecular identifier from a template-switch 5' adaptor carrying 12 random nucleotides. Each sample yielded at least 3 million CDR3-containing paired-end reads. First-strand cDNA was synthesized from all RNA with the Mint cDNA synthesis kit, primed by a TRBC-specific oligonucleotide. All cDNA was treated with uracil-DNA glycosylase and then went through a first 18-cycle PCR with the universal primers M1SS and BC2_uni_R. Per the authors' processing: Normalization of each sample was performed by random selection of 1 million high-quality reads, each carrying a distinct molecular identifier. Reads sharing molecular identifiers were discarded rather than binned into consensus sequences. MiTCR, set to a Q25 quality threshold and the strictest error-elimination algorithm, was used for CDR3 identification, clonotype clustering and error correction. A nonparametric unseen species model using Euler transformation provided a lower-bound estimate of total TCR beta diversity. TCRdb passed the public sequencing reads through fastp at Q25 and MiXCR, retaining productive beta sequences. Merged by CDR3 protein, the rows form single entries marked with the most common genes and DNA. It is TCRdb's table, rather than the study itself, that gives the V and J calls and clone size. The table for this sample lists under 1,000,000 distinct CDR3 sequences; about 36% of them were counted only once. The ten most abundant clones make up 10% to 15% of the sample.

Details on this clonotype: The specificity of this receptor is unknown. With a much larger clone just one base away, this may be a read error.

The sample comprised blood. The chain is encoded by TRBV20-1 joined to TRBJ2-1, with 7 central nucleotides matching TRBD2. The origin of this receptor is a man aged 18 to 30 in good health. The CDR3 reads as follows: CSANPRGSNNEQFF. At the DNA level, the sequence is TGCAGTGCTAATCCGCGGGGGAGCAACAATGAGCAGTTCTTC.